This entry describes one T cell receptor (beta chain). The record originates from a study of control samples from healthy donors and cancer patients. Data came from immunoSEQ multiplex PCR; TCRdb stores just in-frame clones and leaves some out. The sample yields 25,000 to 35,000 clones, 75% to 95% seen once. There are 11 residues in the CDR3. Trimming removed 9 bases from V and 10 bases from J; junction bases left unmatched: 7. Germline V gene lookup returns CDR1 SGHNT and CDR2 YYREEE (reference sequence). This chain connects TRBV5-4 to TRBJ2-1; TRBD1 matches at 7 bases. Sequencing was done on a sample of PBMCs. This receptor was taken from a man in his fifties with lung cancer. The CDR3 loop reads CATIGGQEQFF. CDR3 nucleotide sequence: TGTGCCACCATAGGGGGACAGGAGCAGTTCTTC.